This T cell receptor beta chain was documented in a study of metastatic and nonmetastatic thyroid tumors. TCRdb recomputed clones from the PCR reads via MiXCR. The sample lists 70,000 or so clones, approximately 15% occurring once. Thyroid surgery took place with no prior treatment in any patient. The CDR3 is 11 residues long. Germline V lookup: CDR1 SQVTM, CDR2 ANQGSEA. V was trimmed by 5 bases and J by 7 bases, leaving 11 bases between them. This clone was counted ten times or more. Sequencing was performed on blood. J is TRBJ1-1 and V is TRBV29-1; a possible D gene is TRBD1 (5 bases). The receptor was isolated from a male donor with papillary thyroid cancer or a benign thyroid nodule (not recorded which). Some clones in this sample may be carry-over from other donors' samples. Here the CDR3 reads CSVYHGGEAFF. As DNA, the CDR3 is TGCAGCGTTTACCATGGGGGTGAAGCTTTCTTT.